This T cell receptor (beta chain) was found in a study of blood T cells in healthy people across ages. A sample-barcoded 5' primer and a J-beta primer mix were used in a second PCR of roughly 7 to 12 cycles. A 12-random-nucleotide template-switch adaptor tagged each cDNA molecule. TCRdb called the 5' RACE reads again in MiXCR, with one record for every CDR3 protein. The repertoire holds around 870,000 distinct CDR3 sequences, with around 26% as singletons. This clonotype was found many times. Its antigen is unknown. Findings and limits, study-wide: Age advanced and TCR beta diversity per million T cells fell, roughly linearly. Estimated diversity, derived from one million T cells, was regarded as an underestimate.

Sequencing used blood. The sequence was collected from a woman older than 75 in good health.

CDR3 amino acids: CASTFRAGDRDTQYF. The DNA of the CDR3 is TGTGCCAGCACCTTTAGAGCGGGGGACCGAGATACGCAGTATTTT. This chain links TRBV7-9 with TRBJ2-3, with 8 nucleotides matching TRBD2. This CDR3 has 15 amino acids. The germline CDR1 and CDR2 sequences are SEHNR and FQNEAQ (reference sequence). The V and J ends lost 7 bases and 5 bases, in that order; junction bases with no gene match: 11. The full variable domain, completed using reference TRBV7-9 and TRBJ2-3, is DTGVSQNPRHKITKRGQNVTFRCDPISEHNRLYWYRQTLGQGPEFLTYFQNEAQLEKSRLLSDRFSAERPKGSFSTLEIQRTEQGDSAMYLCASTFRAGDRDTQYFGPGTRLTVL.